The present entry profiles one T cell receptor (beta chain) with its context. A Seattle source enrolled patients during active infection and followed them longitudinally. Original analysis: How many nucleated cells were present was estimated from reference gene primer amplification. The repertoire was sequenced with immunoSEQ multiplex PCR; TCRdb's copy has only in-frame clones and lacks some. Clone size and V and J calls were adopted from that table, with D and trimming inferred from the DNA. The table records under 150,000 clones, approximately 85% of them present only once. This specimen belongs to a study of blood T cell repertoires in COVID-19. Overall study context: The origin of the acute and convalescent COVID-19 samples was the United States, Italy and Spain. The cDNA or gDNA used as material had been derived from T cells, B-cell-depleted T cells, or PBMCs.

With 5 bases removed from V and 4 bases from J, the gap between germline ends came to 11 bases. The CDR3 is made up of 13 amino acids. Germline-derived CDR1 and CDR2 are LNHDA and SQIVND (reference sequence). The material sequenced was peripheral blood. The TCR sequence derives from a woman aged 55-70 years with COVID-19, enrolled during active disease. J is TRBJ1-1 and V is TRBV19; weak D call: TRBD1 (6 bases). The CDR3 DNA reads TGTGCCAGTAGTTCAACAGGGAGCACTGAAGCTTTCTTT. Translating it yields CASSSTGSTEAFF.